This TCR beta chain is from a study of T cell responses to AZD1222 COVID-19 vaccine. Findings and limits, study-wide: Seropositivity was recorded at baseline in only 6 or 7 AZD1222 recipients. When two AZD1222 doses had been given, Spike-specific TCR breadth and depth rose. All repertoire sampling was performed exclusively after the peak T cell response. Among the donors, most were white British and more were female, and clonal diversity was possibly underestimated.

The data were produced by immunoSEQ multiplex PCR, yet TCRdb's version contains in-frame clones alone and is incomplete. The table includes around 120,000 clones, more than 85% detected once. V lost 3 bases and J lost 0, with 5 bases in between. Germline loops: CDR1 GTSNPN, CDR2 SVGIG (reference sequence). This CDR3 is built from 13 residues. Comments on this clone: Its antigen is unknown.

This sequence originates from an adult in good health. The sequences come from peripheral blood, collected on day 0 of MenACWY control vaccination. The rearrangement joins TRBV30 to TRBJ1-4; D unclear. The CDR3 here is CAWRLTTNEKLFF. The CDR3 region has the DNA TGTGCCTGGAGGCTAACAACTAATGAAAAACTGTTTTTT.